The 15 T cell receptor beta chains reported below all come from one sample, sequenced in a study of cytomegalovirus exposure and HLA in healthy donors. Using immunoSEQ multiplex PCR, the repertoire was profiled, and TCRdb retains in-frame clones only, with some absent. Of approximately 150,000 clones listed, about 90% are singletons. What was sequenced was PBMCs. These receptors were obtained from a woman in her late teens or twenties in good health and CMV-seropositive.

The rearrangement uses TRBV7-3 and TRBJ1-1, with TRBD1 identical over 10 bases. In germline, CDR1 is SGHTA, CDR2 FQGTGA. The CDR3 contains 15 residues. With V trimmed by 4 bases and J by 4 bases, 6 bases remained unmatched. As DNA, the CDR3 is TGTGCCAGCAGCTCGACAGGGGGCGGTGGCACTGAAGCTTTCTTT. The encoded protein is CASSSTGGGGTEAFF.

This chain uses TRBV9 with TRBJ2-2; 9 bases are a match to TRBD2. J gave up 7 bases and V 3 bases, and 19 bases lay outside the gene matches. This CDR3 has 19 amino acids. Per the germline V gene, CDR1 is SGDLS and CDR2 is YYNGEE. CDR3 nucleotide sequence: TGTGCCAGCAGCGAACGCCGCCTAGCGGGACTAACCGGGGGCGGGGAGCTGTTTTTT. It yields the protein CASSERRLAGLTGGGELFF.

This clone turned up a few times. This rearrangement joins TRBV30 to TRBJ1-6, with a possible D match to TRBD1 (5 bases). V dropped 7 bases and J dropped 9 bases, with 16 bases sitting between them. CDR3 length: 13 residues. Germline-derived CDR1 and CDR2 are GTSNPN and SVGIG (reference sequence). In nucleotides, the CDR3 is TGTGCCTCCCGGACGACCGGGGGTTCACCCCTCCACTTT. This sequence encodes CASRTTGGSPLHF.

This chain links TRBV27 with TRBJ2-2; TRBD2 matches 7 bases. From germline, CDR1 is MNHEY and CDR2 SMNVEV (reference sequence). Trimming at V came to 3 bases and at J to 4 bases, leaving 11 bases not matched to a gene. The CDR3 contains 17 residues. CDR3 sequence (DNA): TGTGCCAGCAGTTTTAGAAGCGGGAAGGCGAGCACCGGGGAGCTGTTTTTT. Its translation: CASSFRSGKASTGELFF.

This clone was counted once. The genes are TRBV7-9 and TRBJ2-5, with 9 bases fitting TRBD2. This CDR3 has 15 amino acids. The V gene's germline CDR1 is SEHNR and CDR2 FQNEAQ (reference sequence). V lost 5 bases, J lost 1 base, and 5 bases stayed unmatched. As DNA, the CDR3 is TGTGCCAGCAGCCTGGGGACTAGCCTCCAAGAGACCCAGTACTTC. This gives the protein CASSLGTSLQETQYF.

The rearrangement joins TRBV15 to TRBJ2-7; D may be TRBD2 (5 bases). The CDR3 length is 16 residues. The germline V gene encodes CDR1 LNHNV and CDR2 YYDKDF (reference sequence). V dropped 1 base and J dropped 5 bases, with 18 bases sitting between them. CDR3 DNA sequence: TGTGCCACCAGCAGAGGTTTGGAACTAGTGGGGAACGAGCAGTACTTC. Protein sequence: CATSRGLELVGNEQYF.

The chain is built from TRBV6-5 and TRBJ2-3; the match to TRBD2 covers 10 bases. CDR3 length: 13 residues. V was pared by 8 bases and J by 1 base, with 0 bases of the junction left unmatched. Germline CDR1 reads MNHEY; CDR2 reads SVGAGI. This CDR3 is CASGLAGTDTQYF. In nucleotides, the CDR3 is TGTGCCAGCGGACTAGCGGGCACAGATACGCAGTATTTT.

The chain couples TRBV5-6 to TRBJ2-7, with 14 positions matching TRBD2. Germline V CDR1 and CDR2: SGHDT, YYEEEE. V dropped 2 bases and J dropped 5; count of bases not matched to a gene: 9. This CDR3 has 17 amino acids. CDR3 residues: CASSFWTSGRKRHEQYF. The CDR3 nucleotides read TGTGCCAGCAGCTTCTGGACTAGCGGGAGGAAGAGGCACGAGCAGTACTTC.

J is TRBJ2-3 and V is TRBV28; D remains unclear. Between the trimmed V and J ends, which lost 6 bases and 4 bases, there was a span of 14 bases. In germline, CDR1 is MDHEN, CDR2 SYDVKM. CDR3 length: 14 amino acids. Written as DNA, the CDR3 is TGTGCCAGCAGCCCACTAAGCCTTCCAGATACGCAGTATTTT. It yields the protein CASSPLSLPDTQYF.

V usage is TRBV6-4 and J usage is TRBJ2-3, with 12 bases lining up with TRBD1. CDR1 is MRHNA, CDR2 SNTAGT, per germline. The CDR3 contains 16 residues. Trimming took 4 bases from V and 4 from J; bases not matched to a gene: 6. DNA for the CDR3: TGTGCCAGCAGTGCCAGAGGGACAGGGGGCGCAGATACGCAGTATTTT. It translates to CASSARGTGGADTQYF.

The V and J genes are TRBV19 and TRBJ1-5; 8 bases agree with TRBD1. This CDR3 region has 16 residues. The V gene's germline CDR1 is LNHDA and CDR2 SQIVND (reference sequence). Losses at the gene ends were 9 bases for V and 0 bases for J; bases not matched to a gene: 10. The CDR3 sequence: CASTRGQAFSNQPQHF. CDR3 DNA: TGTGCCAGCACTCGGGGACAGGCCTTTAGCAATCAGCCCCAGCATTTT.

The rearrangement joins TRBV9 to TRBJ2-2, with 9 bases lining up with TRBD1. Germline assignment: CDR1 SGDLS and CDR2 YYNGEE. V trimming: 2 bases; J trimming: 4 bases; junction bases outside the gene matches: 9. The length of the CDR3 is 17 residues. CDR3 sequence reads: CASSVETGGSGTGELFF. In DNA form, the CDR3 reads TGTGCCAGCAGCGTTGAGACAGGGGGATCAGGCACCGGGGAGCTGTTTTTT.

With regard to this clone: A read error may account for a junction end that differs from germline. This rearrangement joins TRBV5-1 to TRBJ2-1, with D possibly being TRBD1 (6 bases). This CDR3 is built from 15 residues. From germline, CDR1 is SGHRS and CDR2 YFSETQ. The CDR3 sequence is CTSSPLGRGSNEQFF. Written as DNA, the CDR3 is TGCACCAGCAGCCCTCTTGGTAGGGGGTCCAATGAGCAGTTCTTC.

As concerns this clone: This sample also contains other DNA sequences that code for the same CDR3. The V gene is TRBV28, the J gene TRBJ1-3; D might be TRBD1 (5 bases). The CDR3 contains 14 residues. Trimming took off 6 bases at V and 1 base at J, with 10 bases between the two ends. Germline V gives CDR1 MDHEN, CDR2 SYDVKM. The CDR3 here is CASSRGGSGNTIYF. The CDR3 DNA is TGTGCCAGCAGCCGGGGGGGGTCTGGAAACACCATATATTTT.

The chain recombines TRBV11-2 with TRBJ2-7; TRBD2 agrees at 15 bases. J gave up 3 bases and V 4 bases, and 1 base lay outside the gene matches. CDR1 and CDR2 (germline): SGHAT, FQNNGV. The CDR3 runs to 15 residues. The CDR3 is CASSSGLAGGYEQYF. CDR3 nucleotides: TGTGCCAGCAGCTCGGGACTAGCGGGAGGCTACGAGCAGTACTTC.